The 22 T cell receptor beta chains reported below all come from one sample, sequenced in a study of Ad26.COV2.S vaccination and SARS-CoV-2 variants. Treatment meaning: about 20 received Ad26.COV2.S at low or high dose, single or two shots; 5 received placebo; per-sample allocation not given. Each sample was drawn 63 days after the first injection (of vaccine or placebo). Clones were read by immunoSEQ multiplex PCR, and TCRdb kept only the in-frame ones, dropping some. The table shows 350,000 to 400,000 clones, with less than 90% occurring only once. This material consisted of peripheral blood, taken in a trial of Ad26.COV2.S vaccine versus placebo. Receptors originate from a person aged 18-65 years who received the Ad26.COV2.S COVID-19 vaccine or a placebo.

The rearrangement joins TRBV5-6 to TRBJ1-2, with no clear D. This CDR3 is 13 amino acids long. V was cut by 0 bases and J by 2 bases, with 5 bases left in between. CDR1 is SGHDT and CDR2 is YYEEEE in the germline V gene. The CDR3 nucleotides are TGTGCCAGCAGCTTGGGACAAAACTATGGCTACACCTTC. Translating gives CASSLGQNYGYTF. Supplemented by reference TRBV5-6 and TRBJ1-2, the full variable domain reads DAGVTQSPTHLIKTRGQQVTLRCSPKSGHDTVSWYQQALGQGPQFIFQYYEEEERQRGNFPDRFSGHQFPNYSSELNVNALLLGDSALYLCASSLGQNYGYTFGSGTRLTVV.

The J gene is TRBJ1-4, the V gene TRBV9; D ambiguous. The germline CDR1 and CDR2 sequences are SGDLS and YYNGEE. Trimming removed 0 bases at V and 4 bases at J, with 10 bases between. CDR3 size: 15 residues. The chain's CDR3 is CASSVEGRDNEKLFF. CDR3 DNA: TGTGCCAGCAGCGTAGAAGGTCGGGATAATGAAAAACTGTTTTTT.

This rearrangement joins TRBV9 to TRBJ1-3; perhaps TRBD1 as D (5 bases). This CDR3 is built from 15 residues. Germline loops: CDR1 SGDLS, CDR2 YYNGEE. V lost 0 bases and J lost 5, with 12 bases in between. The CDR3 protein is CASSVGGQGRNTIYF. Written as DNA, the CDR3 is TGTGCCAGCAGCGTAGGAGGGCAGGGACGAAACACCATATATTTT.

The chain carries TRBV18 and TRBJ2-7; D is perhaps TRBD2 (5 bases). The germline CDR1 and CDR2 sequences are KGHSH and LQKENI. V was cut by 2 bases and J by 0 bases, with 17 bases left in between. CDR3 length: 17 residues. CDR3 in DNA: TGTGCCAGCTCACCAAATGCCCGGGAAAGATACTCCTACGAGCAGTACTTC. Amino acids: CASSPNARERYSYEQYF.

For the CDR3, the DNA is TGTGCCAGTAGTATGTTGTCAGGGCCTACCAACTATGGCTACACCTTC. Amino acid sequence: CASSMLSGPTNYGYTF. The chain has TRBV19 and TRBJ1-2; a possible D gene is TRBD1 (5 bases). The CDR3 consists of 16 residues. Trimming cost V 3 bases and J 2 bases, with 16 bases left between them. CDR1 and CDR2 from the germline V gene are LNHDA and SQIVND (reference sequence). Based on the CDR3 plus reference TRBV19 and TRBJ1-2, the full variable domain is DGGITQSPKYLFRKEGQNVTLSCEQNLNHDAMYWYRQDPGQGLRLIYYSQIVNDFQKGDIAEGYSVSREKKESFPLTVTSAQKNPTAFYLCASSMLSGPTNYGYTFGSGTRLTVV.

The V gene is TRBV6-5, the J gene TRBJ1-2; D perhaps matches TRBD1 (6 bases). The CDR3 consists of 14 residues. The V gene lost 6 bases and the J gene lost 2 bases, with 13 bases spanning the gap. Germline CDR1 reads MNHEY; CDR2 reads SVGAGI. For the CDR3, the DNA is TGTGCCAGCAGCCACCTGGGGGCGAACTATGGCTACACCTTC. Translating gives CASSHLGANYGYTF.

The chain has TRBV6-5 and TRBJ2-7, with D perhaps matching TRBD1 (5 bases). V gave up 0 bases and J gave up 0 bases, with 9 bases separating them. Germline V gives CDR1 MNHEY, CDR2 SVGAGI. This CDR3 contains 15 residues. The CDR3, as DNA: TGTGCCAGCAGTTACTCGAACAGGCCCTCCTACGAGCAGTACTTC. This gives the protein CASSYSNRPSYEQYF.

V and J are TRBV2 and TRBJ2-3; D gene ambiguous. CDR3 length: 12 residues. V was pared by 1 base and J by 3 bases, with 2 bases between. Germline V gives CDR1 SNHLY, CDR2 FYNNEI. CDR3 amino acids: CASSEVTDTQYF. For the CDR3, the DNA is TGTGCCAGCAGTGAAGTAACAGATACGCAGTATTTT.

This clone was seen a single time. This CDR3 is also generated by other DNA sequences in the sample. The chain employs TRBV11-2 and TRBJ2-2; D not certain. Germline-derived CDR1 and CDR2 are SGHAT and FQNNGV. The CDR3 has 15 residues. The ends were cut back, 1 base at V and 1 base at J, with 7 bases in the middle. The CDR3 here is CASSLGQVNTGELFF. CDR3 sequence (DNA): TGTGCCAGCAGCTTAGGGCAGGTGAACACCGGGGAGCTGTTTTTT.

This clone has just one count. The rearrangement links TRBV4-1 to TRBJ2-7; D ambiguous. Germline V gene data show CDR1 as MGHRA and CDR2 as YSYEKL. The V end lost 1 base, the J end lost 2 bases, and 9 bases lay between the germline ends. This CDR3 region has 14 residues. CDR3 residues: CASSQGGVTYEQYF. Here the CDR3 DNA reads TGCGCCAGCAGCCAAGGTGGTGTTACCTACGAGCAGTACTTC.

In this sample, this clone turned up once. The gene calls are TRBV11-2 and TRBJ1-1; D not resolved. The CDR3 has 14 residues. Trimming removed 2 bases at V and 0 bases at J, with 7 bases between. Per germline, CDR1 SGHAT and CDR2 FQNNGV. DNA for the CDR3: TGTGCCAGCAGCTTATCATGGATGAACACTGAAGCTTTCTTT. The encoded protein is CASSLSWMNTEAFF.

This rearrangement joins TRBV3-1 (or the pseudogene TRBV3-2) to TRBJ2-5; D remains ambiguous. Germline CDR1 LGHDT, CDR2 YNNKEL (reference sequence). The CDR3 is 14 amino acids. The V gene lost 4 bases and the J gene lost 7 bases, with 16 bases spanning the gap. In DNA, the CDR3 is TGTGCCAGCAGCCTTTTGAATGTAATGCCGACCCAGTACTTC. This gives the protein CASSLLNVMPTQYF.

The chain carries TRBV7-8 and TRBJ1-2; perhaps TRBD1 as D (5 bases). The CDR3 is 18 amino acids. From germline, CDR1 is SGHVS and CDR2 FQNEAQ. V lost 1 base and J 3 bases, leaving 21 bases between the germline ends. CDR3 amino acids: CASSLEDLGTGPYYGYTF. The CDR3 bases are TGTGCCAGCAGCTTAGAGGATTTAGGAACAGGACCCTACTATGGCTACACCTTC.

This chain uses TRBV27 with TRBJ1-1, with D perhaps matching TRBD1 (6 bases). The length of the CDR3 is 15 residues. Between the trimmed V and J ends, which lost 1 base and 4 bases, there was a span of 13 bases. Germline lookup yields CDR1 MNHEY and CDR2 SMNVEV (reference sequence). For the CDR3, the DNA is TGTGCCAGCAGTTTATTTAGGGGGATAAGCACTGAAGCTTTCTTT. This gives the protein CASSLFRGISTEAFF.

The chain couples TRBV14 to TRBJ1-3, with 8 positions matching TRBD1. CDR1 is SGHDN and CDR2 is FVKESK in the germline V gene. V lost 4 bases, J lost 0 bases, and 5 bases stayed unmatched. There are 16 residues in the CDR3. CDR3 protein: CASSPRTGGSGNTIYF. The CDR3 DNA reads TGTGCCAGCAGCCCTAGAACAGGGGGCTCTGGAAACACCATATATTTT.

The chain links TRBV3-1 (or the pseudogene TRBV3-2) to TRBJ2-7, with D perhaps TRBD1 or TRBD2 (5 bases each). The CDR3 is made up of 12 amino acids. CDR1 and CDR2 from the germline V gene are LGHDT and YNNKEL (reference sequence). V gave up 1 base and J gave up 6 bases, with 7 bases separating them. The CDR3 here is CASSQAGSEQYF. CDR3 nucleotides: TGTGCCAGCAGCCAAGCAGGGAGCGAGCAGTACTTC.

V and J are TRBV6-2 or TRBV6-3 and TRBJ1-2; no reliable D call. The CDR3 is 15 residues long. V was shortened by 5 bases and J by 0 bases, with 13 bases between the two germline ends. The germline CDR1 and CDR2 sequences are MNHEY and SVGEGT. The CDR3 DNA sequence: TGTGCCAGCAGTCATGGGCTGGGGACTAACTATGGCTACACCTTC. Translating it yields CASSHGLGTNYGYTF.

The V and J genes are TRBV15 and TRBJ1-4, with D hard to call. This CDR3 spans 13 amino acids. Deletions cut 0 bases from V and 7 bases from J, with 6 bases between. The V gene's germline CDR1 is LNHNV and CDR2 YYDKDF (reference sequence). CDR3 loop: CATSRDRGEKLFF. The CDR3, as DNA: TGTGCCACCAGCAGAGATCGTGGTGAAAAACTGTTTTTT.

The CDR3 is CASSPAWDDTEAFF. In DNA, the CDR3 is TGTGCCAGCAGTCCCGCTTGGGATGACACTGAAGCTTTCTTT. The chain couples TRBV6-5 to TRBJ1-1; D is unresolved. The CDR3 totals 14 residues. CDR1 is MNHEY and CDR2 is SVGAGI in the germline V gene. Trimming shortened V by 5 bases and J by 3 bases, and 13 bases separated the two germline ends.

This rearrangement joins TRBV19 to TRBJ2-3; 9 positions match TRBD2. The ends lost 6 bases at V and 4 bases at J; junction bases unmatched: 8. The CDR3 covers 15 residues. Per germline, CDR1 LNHDA and CDR2 SQIVND (reference sequence). The CDR3 spells CASRLSGGGADTQYF. CDR3 bases: TGTGCCAGTAGACTTAGCGGCGGGGGGGCAGATACGCAGTATTTT.

V gene TRBV7-6 combines with J gene TRBJ1-3; perhaps TRBD1 as D (5 bases). CDR3 length equals 17 residues. Germline loops: CDR1 SGHVS, CDR2 FNYEAQ. Trimming took 5 bases from V and 0 from J, leaving 17 bases between them. The CDR3 reads CASSARQGQSSGNTIYF. The CDR3 DNA is TGTGCCAGCAGCGCCCGGCAGGGCCAGAGCTCTGGAAACACCATATATTTT.

The chain links TRBV29-1 to TRBJ2-1, with 9 bases identical to TRBD2. CDR3 size: 14 residues. CDR1 and CDR2 (germline): SQVTM, ANQGSEA. V lost 4 bases to trimming and J lost 0 bases; unmatched junction nucleotides: 1. CDR3 coding DNA: TGCAGCGTTGTAGCGGGGGACTCCTACAATGAGCAGTTCTTC. Its protein product is CSVVAGDSYNEQFF.